Listed below are T cell receptor beta chains from one sample, sequenced in a study of cytomegalovirus exposure and HLA in healthy donors. The assay was immunoSEQ multiplex PCR, and TCRdb's table has in-frame clones only and misses some. Of 110,000 or so clones in the sample, under 80% are singletons; the top ten hold 4% to 4.5%. Sequencing was carried out using PBMCs. Receptor source: a woman aged 40 to 55 in good health and CMV-seropositive. Each CDR3 is given with its conserved first and last residue. Each record gives: J gene, D gene, V gene, clone size, CDR3 DNA, CDR3 protein. The D gene is left open where the match is weak. Only part of the rows carry a size: once, few, many, or a class if the clone is expanded.

>TRBJ1-5|.|TRBV30|once
TGTGCCTGGACGTTGGGGCCCGGTCAGCCCCAGCATTTT
CAWTLGPGQPQHF
>TRBJ1-1|TRBD1|TRBV6-6|.
TGTGCCAGCAGTTACTCGGGACAGTCGAACACTGAAGCTTTCTTT
CASSYSGQSNTEAFF
>TRBJ1-1|.|TRBV4-1|.
TGCGCCAGCAGCTCCCGTTTCGAAGGGGACACTGAAGCTTTCTTT
CASSSRFEGDTEAFF
>TRBJ2-7|.|TRBV19|.
TGTGCCAGTCGGAGGAGGGGGGGGTACTCCTACGAGCAGTACTTC
CASRRRGGYSYEQYF
>TRBJ2-3|TRBD2|TRBV7-2|.
TGTGCCAGCAGCTTAGGTGCTAGCGGGGGGCGTATTAGCACAGATACGCAGTATTTT
CASSLGASGGRISTDTQYF
>TRBJ1-1|TRBD1|TRBV18|.
TGTGCCAGCTCACTCGACAGGGTGAACACTGAAGCTTTCTTT
CASSLDRVNTEAFF
>TRBJ2-7|TRBD1|TRBV10-3|.
TGTGCCATCAGTGTTTTTCGGACCGGGACAGGGACAAACTACGAGCAGTACTTC
CAISVFRTGTGTNYEQYF
>TRBJ1-6|TRBD1|TRBV6-5|.
TGTGCCAGCAGTTCCAGACAGGGTAATTCACCCCTCCACTTT
CASSSRQGNSPLHF
>TRBJ2-7|TRBD2|TRBV5-1|.
TGCGCCAGCAGGTCCGGGACTAGCGGCAACTACGAGCAGTACTTC
CASRSGTSGNYEQYF
>TRBJ2-7|.|TRBV27|.
TGTGCCAGCAGTTTAGATTCGGGCTACGAGCAGTACTTC
CASSLDSGYEQYF
>TRBJ2-2|.|TRBV30|.
TGTGCCCATTCGGGCCTCGGAGGGTTCCCCGGGGAGCTGTTTTTT
CAHSGLGGFPGELFF
>TRBJ2-3|TRBD1|TRBV5-1|.
TGCGCCAGCAGCTACGGACAGGGGACAGATACGCAGTATTTT
CASSYGQGTDTQYF
>TRBJ2-5|TRBD1|TRBV6-1|.
TGTGCCAGCAGTTTACAGGGGCAAGAGACCCAGTACTTC
CASSLQGQETQYF
>TRBJ1-2|TRBD1|TRBV15|.
TGTGCCACCAGCAGAGAGCGGGGGACAGGGGGCGCTTTTGGTGGCTACACCTTC
CATSRERGTGGAFGGYTF
>TRBJ2-4|TRBD1|TRBV5-1|.
TGCGCCAGCAAGGAACAGGGGGCTAAAAACATTCAGTACTTC
CASKEQGAKNIQYF
>TRBJ2-5|TRBD2|TRBV6-5|.
TGTGCCAGCAGTTACAGATTAGCGGGGCAAGAGACCCAGTACTTC
CASSYRLAGQETQYF
>TRBJ2-7|TRBD2|TRBV7-6|.
TGTGCCAGCAGCTCGACTAGCGGGAGTCGCGAGCAGTACTTC
CASSSTSGSREQYF
>TRBJ1-1|.|TRBV19|.
TGTGCCAGTAAGGACAGAGTGAACACTGAAGCTTTCTTT
CASKDRVNTEAFF
>TRBJ1-3|.|TRBV5-8|.
TGTGCCAGCAGAGTACAGGGTGCTGGAAACACCATATATTTT
CASRVQGAGNTIYF
>TRBJ1-5|TRBD1|TRBV19|.
TGTGCCAGTAGTAAGGACAGGGTAAGTCAGCCCCAGCATTTT
CASSKDRVSQPQHF
>TRBJ2-3|TRBD1|TRBV5-1|.
TGCGCCAGCAGCTTGGCCGGGACAGGGGGTGTGGGCACAGATACGCAGTATTTT
CASSLAGTGGVGTDTQYF
>TRBJ2-5|.|TRBV12-5|.
TGTGCTAGTGCCCGGGAGACCCAGTACTTC
CASARETQYF
>TRBJ1-4|TRBD1|TRBV5-1|.
TGCGCCAGCAGCTTCGGACAGGGGGGGGAAAAACTGTTTTTT
CASSFGQGGEKLFF
>TRBJ1-2|.|TRBV11-3|.
TGTGCCAGCAGCCAAAATCCTAACTATGGCTACACCTTC
CASSQNPNYGYTF
>TRBJ1-2|.|TRBV7-9|.
TGTTCCAGCAGCTTTGACAGCGGGGCAGTCGCATATGGCTACACCTTC
CSSSFDSGAVAYGYTF
>TRBJ2-5|.|TRBV29-1|.
TGCAGCGTTGAAATCGGAGGGGGCGGGCAAGAGACCCAGTACTTC
CSVEIGGGGQETQYF
>TRBJ2-1|TRBD2|TRBV11-3|.
TGTGCCAGCAGCTGGGCCGGGGGGACTAGCGGGGGACGGAATGAGCAGTTCTTC
CASSWAGGTSGGRNEQFF
>TRBJ1-1|.|TRBV10-3|.
TGTGCCATCAGTGAGTCAGAGGTGGGAGGAGAGGGTGACACTGAAGCTTTCTTT
CAISESEVGGEGDTEAFF
>TRBJ1-3|TRBD1|TRBV5-5|.
TGTGCCAGCAGCATCCTTGGGGGGACAGGTTTTTCTGGAAACACCATATATTTT
CASSILGGTGFSGNTIYF
>TRBJ1-1|TRBD1|TRBV7-8|.
TGTGCCAGCAGCTTAGCATCCAGGACAGGGGCCACTGAAGCTTTCTTT
CASSLASRTGATEAFF
>TRBJ1-1|.|TRBV7-7|.
TGTGCTAGCAGCTTAGATACGGGGACTGAAGCTTTCTTT
CASSLDTGTEAFF